This T cell receptor beta chain was recorded in a study of T cells in Graves' hyperthyroidism and ophthalmopathy. Amplification targeted TCR beta CDR3 regions from RNA transcripts. Initially, a first-round RT-PCR of the TCR CDR3 employed the HTBI primer set. Using its own MiXCR run on the multiplex PCR reads, TCRdb lists one record per CDR3 protein. This sample has roughly 380,000 distinct CDR3 sequences, with over 11% found just once. Sequencing was performed on blood. The receptor's source is a woman aged 55-69 years with Graves' hyperthyroidism.

The DNA for the CDR3 is TGTGCCAGCAGCCCCCGACTAAGGAATGAAAAACTGTTTTTT. Translated: CASSPRLRNEKLFF. The V gene is TRBV11-2, the J gene TRBJ1-4; D is uncertain. The CDR3 sequence is 14 residues long. Trimming took off 5 bases at V and 5 bases at J, with 12 bases between the two ends. Germline CDR1 reads SGHAT; CDR2 reads FQNNGV.